These T cell receptor beta chains were read from a single sample in a study of response to subunit inactivated influenza vaccine. TCRdb called the RT-PCR reads again in MiXCR, with one record for every CDR3 protein. Of around 190,000 distinct CDR3 sequences listed, approximately 8.7% are singletons. The starting material was non-naive T cells sorted from PBMCs, obtained on the day of vaccination. Receptor source: a man between 45 and 60 years old who received an inactivated influenza vaccine. Both conserved end residues are part of each CDR3. D genes are given only for firm matches. The listing skips clone size in some rows; elsewhere it reads once, few, many or a size class.

D gene	J gene	V gene	CDR3 length	clone size	CDR3 DNA	CDR3 protein
-	TRBJ1-4	TRBV20-1	14	few	TGCAGTGCTAGAGAGGGACGGGCGGGTGAAAAACTGTTTTTT	CSAREGRAGEKLFF
TRBD1	TRBJ1-1	TRBV6-2/TRBV6-3	15	-	TGTGCCAGCAGACCCTCCGGGACAGAGAACACTGAAGCTTTCTTT	CASRPSGTENTEAFF
TRBD1	TRBJ1-2	TRBV7-9	13	-	TGTGCCAGCAGCCCGCAGACAGGGAATGGCTACACCTTC	CASSPQTGNGYTF
-	TRBJ1-6	TRBV5-1	14	many	TGCGCCAGCAGCTTGAGGGGAAGTAATTCACCCCTCCACTTT	CASSLRGSNSPLHF
-	TRBJ2-1	TRBV20-1	17	many	TGCAGTGCTATAGGAGGGTCGAGGGGGAGCTACTACAATGAGCAGTTCTTC	CSAIGGSRGSYYNEQFF
-	TRBJ2-7	TRBV2	14	many	TGTGCCAGCATGGAAGGCTCACCCGGCGACGAGCAGTACTTC	CASMEGSPGDEQYF
TRBD1	TRBJ1-6	TRBV5-1	16	-	TGCGCCAGCAGCCTACAGGGGAGCTCCTATAATTCACCCCTCCACTTT	CASSLQGSSYNSPLHF
TRBD2	TRBJ2-7	TRBV4-3	16	-	TGCGCCAGCAGCCAAGGTCAAGCGGGACCAGCGGGGGAGCAGTACTTC	CASSQGQAGPAGEQYF
-	TRBJ2-7	TRBV6-4	12	few	TGTGCCAGCAGTGCAGACCCCGGGGGGCAGTACTTC	CASSADPGGQYF
TRBD1	TRBJ1-2	TRBV7-8	16	many	TGTGCCAGCAGGCGAGATACAACAGGGGCTGTCTATGGCTACACCTTC	CASRRDTTGAVYGYTF
TRBD2	TRBJ2-1	TRBV6-5	18	-	TGTGCCAGCAGTTCGGGGACTAGCGGGGGGGCGGGTGGAAATGAGCAGTTCTTC	CASSSGTSGGAGGNEQFF
TRBD2	TRBJ2-1	TRBV7-9	14	few	TGTGCTTCGAGCGTAGCGGGAGGGTACAATGAGCAGTTCTTC	CASSVAGGYNEQFF
-	TRBJ2-5	TRBV3-1	14	-	TGTGCCAGCAGCCAAGGGGCTTACCAAGAGACCCAGTACTTC	CASSQGAYQETQYF
-	TRBJ2-5	TRBV7-9	12	-	TGTGCCAGCAGCTTAGGCACGGGTATGCAGTACTTC	CASSLGTGMQYF
-	TRBJ2-3	TRBV27	19	-	TGTGCCAGCAGTTTACGATCGAGAGGGGGGATGGGGGCCACAGATACGCAGTATTTT	CASSLRSRGGMGATDTQYF
-	TRBJ2-1	TRBV21-1	14	few	TGTGCCAGCAGCAAAGGAGTGCTAAACAATGAGCAGTTCTTC	CASSKGVLNNEQFF
TRBD2	TRBJ2-3	TRBV7-8	18	few	TGTGCCAGCAGCTCAAGCTTTACGGGACTAGCGGGGGCAGATACGCAGTATTTT	CASSSSFTGLAGADTQYF
TRBD1	TRBJ2-2	TRBV19	15	-	TGTGCCAGTAGTACAGGGGGTAAAAACCCCGGGGAGCTGTTTTTT	CASSTGGKNPGELFF
TRBD1	TRBJ2-5	TRBV6-1	16	-	TGTGCCAGCAGCCCCGATAGAGGGGGCCTCCAAGAGACCCAGTACTTC	CASSPDRGGLQETQYF
-	TRBJ2-6	TRBV6-1	14	few	TGTGCCACAGGGGACCCCGTTAGGGCCAACGTCCTGACTTTC	CATGDPVRANVLTF
-	TRBJ2-3	TRBV30	13	few	TGTGCCTTTAACCGGGACGCAGGAGATACGCAGTATTTT	CAFNRDAGDTQYF
-	TRBJ2-5	TRBV20-1	13	-	TGCAGTGCTGGGGAGGTGTACCAAGAGACCCAGTACTTC	CSAGEVYQETQYF
-	TRBJ1-3	TRBV3-1	14	-	TGTGCCAGCAGCCTAGCGGGGCTTGGAAACACCATATATTTT	CASSLAGLGNTIYF
TRBD1	TRBJ2-2	TRBV3-1	14	many	TGTGCCAGCAGCCCAATCGACAGGGCCGGGGAGCTGTTTTTT	CASSPIDRAGELFF
-	TRBJ2-7	TRBV12-3/TRBV12-4	15	many	TGTGCCAGCAGTTTACAGGAGGACCGCTCCTACGAGCAGTACTTC	CASSLQEDRSYEQYF
-	TRBJ2-7	TRBV6-2/TRBV6-3	15	many	TGTGCCAGCAGTTACTCCGCGTGGGAAACCGACGAGCAGTACTTC	CASSYSAWETDEQYF
TRBD1	TRBJ1-1	TRBV5-1	17	-	TGCGCCAGCAGCTTGGGGTGGGCGGGACAGGAGAACACTGAAGCTTTCTTT	CASSLGWAGQENTEAFF
TRBD1	TRBJ1-2	TRBV12-3/TRBV12-4	14	-	TGTGCCAGCAGTTTAGCTAGGGGGCTTGATGGCTACACCTTC	CASSLARGLDGYTF
TRBD2	TRBJ2-5	TRBV12-3/TRBV12-4	13	few	TGTGCCAGCAGCTACCCGGGAGGAGAGACCCAGTACTTC	CASSYPGGETQYF
-	TRBJ2-3	TRBV5-6	13	few	TGTGCCAGCAGCTTCTCCGGGTCCGATACGCAGTATTTT	CASSFSGSDTQYF
TRBD2	TRBJ2-2	TRBV28	15	many	TGTGCCAGCAGCCAGGCTAGCGGGGTCACCGGGGAGCTGTTTTTT	CASSQASGVTGELFF